This T cell receptor beta chain derives from a study of blood T cell repertoires in COVID-19. V lost 4 bases and J lost 1, with 10 bases in between. This CDR3 has 14 residues. From germline, CDR1 is LGHNA and CDR2 YNFKEQ. The repertoire was sequenced with immunoSEQ multiplex PCR; TCRdb's copy has only in-frame clones and lacks some. Among approximately 350,000 clones, roughly 87% were seen once, and the ten largest hold about 3%. The chain employs TRBV4-2 and TRBJ1-1; D might be TRBD1 (5 bases). What was sequenced was PBMCs or T cells enriched from blood (not recorded which). The source of this sequence is a woman aged 25 to 39 who had recovered from COVID-19. CDR3 sequence: CASSPLTENTEAFF. CDR3 in DNA: TGTGCCAGCAGCCCCCTGACAGAGAACACTGAAGCTTTCTTT.